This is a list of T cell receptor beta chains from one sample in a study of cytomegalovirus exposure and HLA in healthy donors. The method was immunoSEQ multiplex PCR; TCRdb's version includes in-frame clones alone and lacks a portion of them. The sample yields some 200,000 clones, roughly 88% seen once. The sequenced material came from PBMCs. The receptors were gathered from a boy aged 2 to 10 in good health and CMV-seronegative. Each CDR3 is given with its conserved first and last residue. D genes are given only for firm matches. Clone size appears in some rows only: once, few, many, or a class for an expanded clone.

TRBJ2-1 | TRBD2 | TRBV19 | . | TGTGCCAGTAGTGGGGGACTAGCCAGATACAATGAGCAGTTCTTC | CASSGGLARYNEQFF
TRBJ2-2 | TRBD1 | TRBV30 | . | TGTGCCTGGAGCAGGGGGCTGGACGGGGAGCTGTTTTTT | CAWSRGLDGELFF
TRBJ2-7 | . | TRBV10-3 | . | TGTGCCATCAGTGATTGGTACAGCTACGAGCAGTACTTC | CAISDWYSYEQYF
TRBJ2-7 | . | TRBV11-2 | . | TGTGCCAGCAGCTTTAGCTCCTACGAGCAGTACTTC | CASSFSSYEQYF
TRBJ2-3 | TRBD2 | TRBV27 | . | TGTGCCAGCGGACTAGCGGGAGGGCTAGCCCTTAGGACAGATACGCAGTATTTT | CASGLAGGLALRTDTQYF
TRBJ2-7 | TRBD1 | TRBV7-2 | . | TGTGCCAGCAGCTTCACCGGACAGGGCTCCTACGAGCAGTACTTC | CASSFTGQGSYEQYF
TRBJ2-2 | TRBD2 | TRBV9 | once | TGTGCCAGCAGAGTAGCGGGGAACACCGGGGAGCTGTTTTTT | CASRVAGNTGELFF
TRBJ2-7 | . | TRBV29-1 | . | TGCAGCGTTGATAGAGGGGGTGCCCCCTACGAGCAGTACTTC | CSVDRGGAPYEQYF
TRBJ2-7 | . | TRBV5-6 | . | TGTGCCAGCAGCCGGACTGGCTCCTACGAGCAGTACTTC | CASSRTGSYEQYF
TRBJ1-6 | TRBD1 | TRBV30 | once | TGTGCCTGGAGTGTACCAGGGGGAGGCTCACCCCTCCACTTT | CAWSVPGGGSPLHF
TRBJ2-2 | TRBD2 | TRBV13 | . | TGTGCCAGCAGCTCGACTAGCGGGGCCGGGGAGCTGCTTTTT | CASSSTSGAGELLF
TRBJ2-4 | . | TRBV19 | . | TGTGCCAGTAGTATAGGGCTGGGGGGCATTCAGTACTTC | CASSIGLGGIQYF
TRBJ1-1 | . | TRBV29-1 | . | TGCAGCGTTCGTCCCCGTCTGAACACTGAAGCTTTCTTT | CSVRPRLNTEAFF
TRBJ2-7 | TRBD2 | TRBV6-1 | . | TGTGCCAGCAGTACCCCGGGACTAGCCCACGAGCAGTACTTC | CASSTPGLAHEQYF
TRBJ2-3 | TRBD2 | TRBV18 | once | TGTGCCAGCTCACCGGCGGGGACTAGCCGCGAAGATACGCAGTATTTT | CASSPAGTSREDTQYF
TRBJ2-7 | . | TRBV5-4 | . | TGTGCCAGCAGCTTGGGAGGGATTTCCGAGCAGTACTTC | CASSLGGISEQYF
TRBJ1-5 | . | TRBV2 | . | TGTGCCAGCAGTGGCCTCAGGGAAGGCCAGCCCCAGCATTTT | CASSGLREGQPQHF
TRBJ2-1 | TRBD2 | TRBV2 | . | TGTGCCAGCAGTTGGCCCTCGGGCGGGAGTTCCAGGAATGAGCAGTTCTTC | CASSWPSGGSSRNEQFF
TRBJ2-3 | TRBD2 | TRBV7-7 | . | TGTGCTAGCAGCTGGGGTAGCGGGGGATCAGATACGCAGTATTTT | CASSWGSGGSDTQYF
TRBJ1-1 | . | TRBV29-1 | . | TGCAGCGTTGAAGTGCGGAGGAACACTGAAGCTTTCTTT | CSVEVRRNTEAFF
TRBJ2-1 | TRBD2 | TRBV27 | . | TGTGCCATTAAGGGACTAGCGGGAGACAATGAGCAGTTCTTC | CAIKGLAGDNEQFF
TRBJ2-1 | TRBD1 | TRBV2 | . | TGTGCCAGCAGCAGGACAGGCTCCTACAATGAGCAGTTCTTC | CASSRTGSYNEQFF
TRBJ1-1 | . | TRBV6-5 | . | TGTGCCAGCAGTTACGCAGGGCCGAACACTGAAGCTTTCTTT | CASSYAGPNTEAFF
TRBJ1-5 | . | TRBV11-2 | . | TGTGCCAGCAGCTCTTACGGCGGGATCGGCAATCAGCCCCAGCATTTT | CASSSYGGIGNQPQHF
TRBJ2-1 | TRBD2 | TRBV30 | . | TGTGCCTGGAGCGCATCCTTAGCGGGGGTGCAGTTCTTC | CAWSASLAGVQFF
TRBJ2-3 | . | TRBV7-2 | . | TGTGCCAGCAGCTTAGTTAGCAATACGCAGTATTTT | CASSLVSNTQYF
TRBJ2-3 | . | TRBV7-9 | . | TGTGCCAGCAGCTTTTACACAGATACGCAGTATTTT | CASSFYTDTQYF
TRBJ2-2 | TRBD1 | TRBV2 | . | TGTGCCAGCAGGACCGGGACAGGGAACACCGGGGAGCTGTTTTTT | CASRTGTGNTGELFF
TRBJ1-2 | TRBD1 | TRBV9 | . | TGTGCCAGCAGCCCGGGGACAGGGGGCTGGTATGGCTACACCTTC | CASSPGTGGWYGYTF
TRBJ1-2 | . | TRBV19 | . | TGTGCCAGTAGTTGGTATAGCGGCAGTAACTATGGCTACACCTTC | CASSWYSGSNYGYTF
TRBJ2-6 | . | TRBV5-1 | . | TGCGCCAGCTGGGGAGGAGGCTCTGGGGCCAACGTCCTGACTTTC | CASWGGGSGANVLTF
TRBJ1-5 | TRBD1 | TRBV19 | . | TGTGCCAGTAGTGACAGGGAAGGACAGCCCCAGCATTTT | CASSDREGQPQHF
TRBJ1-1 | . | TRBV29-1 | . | TGCAGCGATTCTCGGGACTCTACGGGGGGGCTTGAAGCTTTCTTT | CSDSRDSTGGLEAFF
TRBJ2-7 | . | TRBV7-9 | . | TGTGCCAGCAGTACAGGAGGGTTCTACGAGCAGTACTTC | CASSTGGFYEQYF
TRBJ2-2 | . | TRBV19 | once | TGTCCAGAAGTGGACACCGGGGAGCTGTTTTTT | CPEVDTGELFF
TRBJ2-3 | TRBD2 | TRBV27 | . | TGTGCCAGCAGTTTTGGGACTAGCGGGAGAGCAGCAGATACGCAGTATTTT | CASSFGTSGRAADTQYF
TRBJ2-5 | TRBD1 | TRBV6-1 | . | TGTGCCAGCAGGCCGGGACAGCAAGAGACCCAGTACTTC | CASRPGQQETQYF
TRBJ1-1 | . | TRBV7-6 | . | TGTGCCAGCAGCCTAACGCGGGCGAACACTGAAGCTTTCTTT | CASSLTRANTEAFF
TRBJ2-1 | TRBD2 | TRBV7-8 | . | TGTGCCAGCAGCTCTCGTGTAGCGGGCTTTAACAATGAGCAGTTCTTC | CASSSRVAGFNNEQFF
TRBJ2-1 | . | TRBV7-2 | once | TGTGCCAGCAGCTTAGGTGTTGGGGCGTACAATGAGCAGTTCTTC | CASSLGVGAYNEQFF